This TCR beta chain appears in the sequencing data of a study of cytomegalovirus exposure and HLA in healthy donors. At the level of the study: Unique TCRs from HLA-typed donors, 80 million to 100 million of them, were held in an early data release. Overall study results and limits: When presence/absence was analysed, sequencing depth was taken to be roughly uniform across donors. An observed cluster of highly shared sequence variants was recorded as a likely sequencing artifact.

Per the germline V gene, CDR1 is MDHEN and CDR2 is SYDVKM. This CDR3 has 15 residues. J lost 4 bases, V lost 5 bases, and 8 bases had no gene match. The PCR made use of 60 Vbeta and 13 Jbeta primers. Assay used: immunoSEQ multiplex PCR; TCRdb lists only in-frame clones, some missing. There are about 150,000 clones in the sample; around 83% occur only once, and about 2.4% lies in the top ten. On this clone: Its antigen is not identified.

This receptor was obtained from a woman in her late teens or twenties in good health and CMV-seronegative. The V call is TRBV28, the J call TRBJ2-1; 7 positions match TRBD1. Sequencing was carried out using PBMCs. This chain's CDR3 is CASSPGDSPYNEQFF. The CDR3 DNA reads as TGTGCCAGCAGTCCTGGGGACAGCCCTTACAATGAGCAGTTCTTC. The full variable domain, in which reference TRBV28 and TRBJ2-1 provide the parts outside the CDR3, is DVKVTQSSRYLVKRTGEKVFLECVQDMDHENMFWYRQDPGLGLRLIYFSYDVKMKEKGDIPEGYSVSREKKERFSLILESASTNQTSMYLCASSPGDSPYNEQFFGPGTRLTVL.